A selection of T cell receptor beta chains follows, all from one sample in a study of control samples from healthy donors and cancer patients. Clones were read by immunoSEQ multiplex PCR, and TCRdb kept only the in-frame ones, dropping some. The sample lists roughly 69,000 clones; about 87% were seen once. Sequenced: PBMCs. The receptors stem from a woman aged 50 to 65 with head and neck cancer. Both conserved end residues are part of each CDR3. Each record gives: V gene, J gene, clone size, D gene, CDR3 protein, CDR3 DNA. D genes are given only for firm matches. Size is stated for part of the rows, as once, few or many counts, or as a class when the clone is expanded.

v_call: TRBV5-1
j_call: TRBJ1-5
clone_size: NA
d_call: NA
cdr3_aa: CASSSTVDQPQHF
cdr3_nt: TGCGCCAGCAGCTCGACAGTGGATCAGCCCCAGCATTTT

v_call: TRBV7-2
j_call: TRBJ2-5
clone_size: NA
d_call: TRBD1
cdr3_aa: CASSPRQGRRQETQYF
cdr3_nt: TGTGCCAGCAGCCCCCGACAGGGACGTCGGCAAGAGACCCAGTACTTC

v_call: TRBV18
j_call: TRBJ2-7
clone_size: NA
d_call: NA
cdr3_aa: CASSRGDEQYF
cdr3_nt: TGTGCCAGCTCAAGAGGGGACGAGCAGTACTTC

v_call: TRBV7-8
j_call: TRBJ2-5
clone_size: NA
d_call: NA
cdr3_aa: CASSLEVHPQETQYF
cdr3_nt: TGTGCCAGCAGCTTAGAGGTCCATCCACAAGAGACCCAGTACTTC

v_call: TRBV4-3
j_call: TRBJ2-1
clone_size: NA
d_call: NA
cdr3_aa: CASSQDWRSPSNEQFF
cdr3_nt: TGCGCCAGCAGCCAAGATTGGCGGAGCCCTTCCAATGAGCAGTTCTTC

v_call: TRBV5-1
j_call: TRBJ2-3
clone_size: NA
d_call: NA
cdr3_aa: CASSLSQRTDTQYF
cdr3_nt: TGCGCCAGCAGCTTGTCACAGAGAACAGATACGCAGTATTTT

v_call: TRBV10-2
j_call: TRBJ2-7
clone_size: NA
d_call: NA
cdr3_aa: CASSRTDYEQYF
cdr3_nt: TGCGCCAGCAGCCGGACAGACTACGAGCAGTACTTC

v_call: TRBV6-7
j_call: TRBJ2-5
clone_size: NA
d_call: TRBD2
cdr3_aa: CATKRGRNQETQYF
cdr3_nt: TGTGCCACAAAGCGGGGGCGTAACCAAGAGACCCAGTACTTC

v_call: TRBV7-2
j_call: TRBJ2-5
clone_size: NA
d_call: TRBD2
cdr3_aa: CASSLGLAGAPYQETQYF
cdr3_nt: TGTGCCAGCAGCTTAGGACTAGCGGGGGCTCCGTACCAAGAGACCCAGTACTTC

v_call: TRBV7-2
j_call: TRBJ2-7
clone_size: NA
d_call: TRBD2
cdr3_aa: CASSLGVAGGLSGYEQYF
cdr3_nt: TGTGCCAGCAGCTTAGGAGTAGCGGGGGGGCTCTCGGGATACGAGCAGTACTTC

v_call: TRBV7-6
j_call: TRBJ2-3
clone_size: NA
d_call: TRBD2
cdr3_aa: CASSFSSGGADTQYF
cdr3_nt: TGTGCCAGCAGCTTTTCTAGCGGGGGGGCAGATACGCAGTATTTT

v_call: TRBV30
j_call: TRBJ1-2
clone_size: NA
d_call: NA
cdr3_aa: CAWSVGGKGYGYTF
cdr3_nt: TGTGCCTGGAGTGTGGGGGGTAAAGGCTATGGCTACACCTTC

v_call: TRBV11-2
j_call: TRBJ1-1
clone_size: NA
d_call: NA
cdr3_aa: CASEQNTEAFF
cdr3_nt: TGTGCCAGCGAGCAGAACACTGAAGCTTTCTTT

v_call: TRBV19
j_call: TRBJ2-1
clone_size: NA
d_call: TRBD2
cdr3_aa: CASSIGWGGRNNEQFF
cdr3_nt: TGTGCCAGTAGTATTGGTTGGGGGGGAAGGAACAATGAGCAGTTCTTC

v_call: TRBV6-5
j_call: TRBJ2-1
clone_size: NA
d_call: NA
cdr3_aa: CASSYPPLRPRKFF
cdr3_nt: TGTGCCAGCAGTTATCCCCCATTACGTCCCCGAAAGTTCTTC

v_call: TRBV15
j_call: TRBJ1-5
clone_size: NA
d_call: NA
cdr3_aa: CATSRVKDQPQHF
cdr3_nt: TGTGCCACCAGCAGAGTGAAGGATCAGCCCCAGCATTTT

v_call: TRBV7-2
j_call: TRBJ1-1
clone_size: NA
d_call: TRBD1
cdr3_aa: CASSLGRQGWTEAFF
cdr3_nt: TGTGCCAGCAGCTTAGGCCGACAGGGGTGGACTGAAGCTTTCTTT

v_call: TRBV11-2
j_call: TRBJ1-2
clone_size: NA
d_call: NA
cdr3_aa: CASSPSDSLRGYTF
cdr3_nt: TGTGCCAGCAGCCCCTCGGACAGTTTAAGGGGCTACACCTTC

v_call: TRBV27
j_call: TRBJ1-3
clone_size: once
d_call: TRBD1
cdr3_aa: CASKQGAAGNTIYF
cdr3_nt: TGTGCCAGCAAGCAGGGGGCGGCTGGAAACACCATATATTTT

v_call: TRBV30
j_call: TRBJ2-1
clone_size: NA
d_call: TRBD2
cdr3_aa: CAWSVSAGGLYNEQFF
cdr3_nt: TGTGCCTGGAGTGTTTCAGCGGGGGGGCTTTACAATGAGCAGTTCTTC

v_call: TRBV29-1
j_call: TRBJ1-1
clone_size: NA
d_call: TRBD1
cdr3_aa: CSGGQGGTEAFF
cdr3_nt: TGCAGCGGCGGACAGGGCGGGACTGAAGCTTTCTTT

v_call: TRBV5-5
j_call: TRBJ1-6
clone_size: few
d_call: TRBD1
cdr3_aa: CASRRAGGDNSPLHF
cdr3_nt: TGTGCCAGCAGAAGGGCAGGGGGCGACAATTCACCCCTCCACTTT

v_call: TRBV10-1
j_call: TRBJ2-7
clone_size: few
d_call: NA
cdr3_aa: CASSETGKHEQYF
cdr3_nt: TGCGCCAGCAGTGAGACAGGAAAGCACGAGCAGTACTTC

v_call: TRBV2
j_call: TRBJ2-1
clone_size: NA
d_call: TRBD2
cdr3_aa: CASSDLLAGGYYEQFF
cdr3_nt: TGTGCCAGCAGTGACTTACTAGCGGGGGGTTACTATGAGCAGTTCTTC

v_call: TRBV2
j_call: TRBJ1-1
clone_size: NA
d_call: NA
cdr3_aa: CASDTPRSGYAGFGTEAFF
cdr3_nt: TGTGCCAGCGATACACCGAGGAGTGGGTATGCGGGGTTCGGGACTGAAGCTTTCTTT

v_call: TRBV28
j_call: TRBJ1-2
clone_size: NA
d_call: TRBD1
cdr3_aa: CASSKQGYGYGYTF
cdr3_nt: TGTGCCAGCAGCAAACAGGGGTACGGCTATGGCTACACCTTC

v_call: TRBV5-4
j_call: TRBJ2-6
clone_size: few
d_call: TRBD2
cdr3_aa: CASSKGLAGLGSGANVLTF
cdr3_nt: TGTGCCAGCAGCAAGGGACTAGCGGGGCTTGGCTCTGGGGCCAACGTCCTGACTTTC